This TCR beta chain was identified during a study of early T cells in non-severe SARS-CoV-2 infection. Study-level information: The study sequenced bulk RNA from unsorted whole blood, with chains unpaired. Points from the study as a whole: VDJdb matching favored anti-spike CD8 responses, missing private and CD4 specificities.

V dropped 7 bases and J dropped 6; count of bases not matched to a gene: 11. The CDR3 is made up of 13 amino acids. In germline, CDR1 is SQVTM, CDR2 ANQGSEA. Researchers tagged individual cDNA molecules with unique molecular identifiers. TCRdb passed the 5' RACE reads through MiXCR, listing each CDR3 protein once. In the table there are around 55,000 distinct CDR3 sequences, around 12% of which are singletons. This clonotype was counted many times. The antigen remains unidentified. This receptor was taken from an adult who was a healthcare worker with PCR-confirmed SARS-CoV-2 infection or an uninfected control (not recorded which). This chain links TRBV29-1 with TRBJ2-7; 8 nucleotides agree with TRBD2. Sequencing input: whole blood. The CDR3 DNA sequence: TGCAGCGCTGGAATCGGGGGGGTCTCCGAGCAGTACTTC. This codes for CSAGIGGVSEQYF.